These 14 T cell receptor beta chains were all obtained from the same sample, sequenced in a study of response to subunit inactivated influenza vaccine. TCRdb analysed the RT-PCR reads with MiXCR anew, one entry per CDR3 protein. This sample yields about 800,000 distinct CDR3 sequences, of which 20% to 25% are seen a single time; more than 8.5% belongs to the top ten. The specimen was PBMCs from blood, collected roughly 5 days after vaccination. The receptors come from a man in his fifties who received an inactivated influenza vaccine.

The rearrangement uses TRBV28 and TRBJ2-3, with 10 nucleotides matching TRBD2. The V segment lost 5 bases and the J segment 0 bases; nucleotides outside the gene matches: 5. CDR3 length equals 16 residues. Germline loops: CDR1 MDHEN, CDR2 SYDVKM. DNA for the CDR3: TGTGCCAGCAGTACAGGACTAGCGGATAGCACAGATACGCAGTATTTT. It translates to CASSTGLADSTDTQYF.

This clonotype has at least ten counts. V and J are TRBV20-1 and TRBJ2-7, with 7 bases fitting TRBD1. V lost 4 bases and J lost 6; bases outside the gene matches: 9. This CDR3 is built from 13 residues. Germline V lookup: CDR1 DFQATT, CDR2 SNEGSKA (reference sequence). CDR3: CSATPGTVAEQYF. The CDR3 nucleotides read TGCAGTGCTACTCCTGGGACAGTAGCCGAGCAGTACTTC.

The rearrangement links TRBV6-2 or TRBV6-3 to TRBJ2-1; a possible D gene is TRBD2 (5 bases). Trimming cost V 0 bases and J 5 bases, with 11 bases left between them. Germline lookup yields CDR1 MNHEY and CDR2 SVGEGT. The CDR3 sequence is 15 residues long. This CDR3 reads CASSYSPAGDNEQFF. CDR3 coding DNA: TGTGCCAGCAGTTACTCCCCGGCCGGGGACAATGAGCAGTTCTTC.

V is TRBV20-1 and J is TRBJ2-3; unclear D gene. Trimming took 8 bases from V and 2 from J, leaving 23 bases between them. The germline V gene has CDR1 DFQATT and CDR2 SNEGSKA (reference sequence). The CDR3 spans 16 residues. The CDR3 DNA reads TGCAGTCTCGCCTTGGGGATAAGGGAAGACACAGATACGCAGTATTTT. Translating gives CSLALGIREDTDTQYF.

CDR3 sequence reads: CASSRPARASSYNEQFF. CDR3 bases: TGTGCCAGCAGTCGCCCAGCCCGCGCTAGCTCCTACAATGAGCAGTTCTTC. The chain recombines TRBV12-3 or TRBV12-4 with TRBJ2-1; D uncertain. The V and J ends lost 5 bases and 0 bases respectively, with 17 bases between them. CDR3 size: 17 residues.

This clonotype was observed a few times. V is TRBV20-1 and J is TRBJ2-7; TRBD1 aligns across 11 bases. The ends lost 6 bases at V and 5 bases at J; junction bases unmatched: 12. Germline V gives CDR1 DFQATT, CDR2 SNEGSKA (reference sequence). This CDR3 has 15 residues. The CDR3 loop reads CSAQTGGQGANEQYF. Here the CDR3 DNA reads TGCAGTGCCCAGACAGGCGGACAGGGGGCTAACGAGCAGTACTTC.

This clonotype was seen a few times. CDR3 DNA: TGTGCCAGCAGCGTAAGTCACGGGAACACCGGGGAGCTGTTTTTT. Protein sequence: CASSVSHGNTGELFF. This chain uses TRBV9 with TRBJ2-2; D unresolved. Germline V lookup: CDR1 SGDLS, CDR2 YYNGEE. With 1 base removed from V and 1 base from J, the gap between germline ends came to 8 bases. The CDR3 has 15 amino acids.

This clonotype was detected a few times. The V gene is TRBV20-1, the J gene TRBJ2-1; D might be TRBD1 (5 bases). V lost 0 bases to trimming and J lost 6 bases, with 9 bases between them. Germline lookup yields CDR1 DFQATT and CDR2 SNEGSKA (reference sequence). CDR3 length: 13 residues. CDR3 loop: CSARDGHGNEQFF. Here the CDR3 DNA reads TGCAGTGCTAGAGATGGACATGGCAATGAGCAGTTCTTC.

This clonotype appeared once. The rearrangement uses TRBV20-1 and TRBJ1-2; 9 bases are shared with TRBD1. The CDR3 length is 13 residues. Per germline, CDR1 DFQATT and CDR2 SNEGSKA (reference sequence). V was pared by 5 bases and J by 3 bases, with 4 bases of the junction left unmatched. The CDR3 spells CSARDRADYGYTF. The CDR3 DNA follows: TGCAGTGCTCGGGACAGGGCAGACTATGGCTACACCTTC.

This chain connects TRBV12-3 or TRBV12-4 to TRBJ2-7; 7 bases are shared with TRBD1. The CDR3 has 15 amino acids. With V trimmed by 5 bases and J by 5 bases, 12 bases remained unmatched. The CDR3 spells CASSPLPATGNEQYF. DNA of the CDR3: TGTGCCAGCAGTCCCCTACCCGCGACAGGGAACGAGCAGTACTTC.

This chain links TRBV29-1 with TRBJ1-2; no clear D. There are 13 residues in the CDR3. Trimming shortened V by 3 bases and J by 6 bases, and 14 bases separated the two germline ends. Germline CDR1 is SQVTM and CDR2 is ANQGSEA. CDR3 in amino acids: CSVEPVRLDGYTF. CDR3 in DNA: TGCAGCGTTGAGCCCGTGCGTTTGGATGGCTACACCTTC.

J is TRBJ1-2 and V is TRBV6-1; no reliable D call. Trimming cost V 5 bases and J 4 bases, with 14 bases left between them. Per germline, CDR1 MNHNS and CDR2 SASEGT. The CDR3 is made up of 14 amino acids. As DNA, the CDR3 is TGTGCCAGCAGTCCGACCCCCAAGGGCTATGGCTACACCTTC. Its protein product is CASSPTPKGYGYTF.

CDR3 region: CASSVGDVGELFF. CDR3 in DNA: TGTGCCAGCAGCGTTGGAGATGTCGGGGAGCTGTTTTTT. This sequence joins TRBV9 and TRBJ2-2, with unresolved D. V gave up 2 bases and J gave up 7 bases, with 9 bases separating them. CDR3 length: 13 residues. CDR1 is SGDLS, CDR2 YYNGEE, per germline.

This rearrangement joins TRBV20-1 to TRBJ2-3; unclear D gene. V was pared by 5 bases and J by 1 base, with 10 bases between. The CDR3 extends over 13 amino acids. In germline, CDR1 is DFQATT, CDR2 SNEGSKA (reference sequence). The CDR3, as DNA: TGCAGTGCTCTTAGCTGGGGCACAGATACGCAGTATTTT. Its protein product is CSALSWGTDTQYF.